This T cell receptor beta chain was captured by sequencing in a study of cytomegalovirus exposure and HLA in healthy donors. PCR was performed using 60 Vbeta and 13 Jbeta primers. Clones were read by immunoSEQ multiplex PCR, and TCRdb kept only the in-frame ones, dropping some. The sample holds roughly 100,000 clones; under 80% are singletons and the top ten take more than 3%. Germline loops: CDR1 ENHRY, CDR2 SYGVKD. The junction had 8 bases not matched to a gene; V was cut back by 4 bases and J by 3 bases. The CDR3 consists of 16 residues. This clone was counted a few times. V and J are TRBV10-3 and TRBJ1-3; TRBD1 matches 8 bases. Material: PBMCs. This TCR was sampled from a man aged 55-75 years in good health and CMV-seronegative. The CDR3 DNA sequence: TGTGCCATCAGTGGTACTGGCAGGGGGCATGGAAACACCATATATTTT. It is translated as CAISGTGRGHGNTIYF.